The 18 T cell receptor beta chains below were found in one sample sequenced in a study of CD8 T cells in ankylosing spondylitis. The study's findings and limits: About 8 highly homologous variants made up a TCR beta motif, and this motif appeared characteristic of ankylosing spondylitis blood.

No antigens are known for them. TCRdb called the 5' RACE reads again in MiXCR, with one record for every CDR3 protein. The table shows around 540,000 distinct CDR3 sequences, with approximately 11% occurring only once. The sample was blood, either unsorted or a sorted T cell fraction (not recorded which). The receptors stem from a male donor with ankylosing spondylitis.

This clonotype was counted a few times. The rearrangement links TRBV29-1 to TRBJ2-3, with 7 bases lining up with TRBD1. In germline, CDR1 is SQVTM, CDR2 ANQGSEA. The V and J ends lost 6 bases and 2 bases, in that order; junction bases with no gene match: 11. The CDR3 covers 15 residues. CDR3 amino acids: CSVGPHGTATDTQYF. The CDR3 DNA follows: TGCAGCGTGGGACCGCATGGGACAGCCACAGATACGCAGTATTTT.

This clonotype has a count of ten or more. V gene TRBV5-6 combines with J gene TRBJ2-3; no clear D gene. Germline CDR1 is SGHDT and CDR2 is YYEEEE. V was clipped by 0 bases and J by 2 bases, with 10 bases between them. The CDR3 extends over 15 amino acids. The CDR3 nucleotides read TGTGCCAGCAGCTTGGGGGGTGGTTACACAGATACGCAGTATTTT. Protein sequence: CASSLGGGYTDTQYF.

V usage is TRBV10-3 and J usage is TRBJ2-1, with 10 bases that match TRBD2. V dropped 6 bases and J dropped 7; count of bases not matched to a gene: 6. CDR1 and CDR2 from the germline V gene are ENHRY and SYGVKD. CDR3 length: 14 amino acids. The CDR3 spells CAIRVTSGWNEQFF. The CDR3 nucleotides are TGTGCCATCAGGGTGACTAGCGGGTGGAATGAGCAGTTCTTC.

The chain is built from TRBV14 and TRBJ1-2; a possible D gene is TRBD1 (6 bases). The CDR3 covers 14 residues. V was trimmed by 4 bases and J by 2 bases, leaving 11 bases between them. The germline CDR1 and CDR2 sequences are SGHDN and FVKESK. The CDR3 DNA reads as TGTGCCAGCAGCCCCGACAGGATCAACTATGGCTACACCTTC. Protein product: CASSPDRINYGYTF.

This clonotype was seen a few times. The DNA of the CDR3 is TGTGCCAGCATGGCCTGGGCAGGGGGCCGGGATACGCAGTATTTT. It encodes CASMAWAGGRDTQYF. The V call is TRBV12-3 or TRBV12-4, the J call TRBJ2-3, with 8 positions matching TRBD1. The CDR3 covers 15 residues. J lost 6 bases, V lost 7 bases, and 12 bases had no gene match.

The J gene is TRBJ2-3, the V gene TRBV20-1, with 10 bases that match TRBD1. Germline V gene data show CDR1 as DFQATT and CDR2 as SNEGSKA (reference sequence). J was trimmed by 4 bases and V by 5 bases; bases with no gene match: 3. This CDR3 has 13 residues. The chain's CDR3 is CSASGTGADTQYF. As DNA, the CDR3 is TGCAGTGCTTCAGGGACAGGGGCAGATACGCAGTATTTT.

The chain combines TRBV28 with TRBJ1-1; D might be TRBD1 (6 bases). V lost 8 bases, J lost 4 bases, and 17 bases lay in between. The CDR3 runs 14 residues. Germline V gene sequence: CDR1 MDHEN, CDR2 SYDVKM. CDR3 region: CASARGDQGTEAFF. The CDR3 DNA is TGTGCCAGCGCTAGGGGGGATCAGGGCACTGAAGCTTTCTTT. Looking up the rest from reference TRBV28 and TRBJ1-1 gives the full variable domain: DVKVTQSSRYLVKRTGEKVFLECVQDMDHENMFWYRQDPGLGLRLIYFSYDVKMKEKGDIPEGYSVSREKKERFSLILESASTNQTSMYLCASARGDQGTEAFFGQGTRLTVV.

This rearrangement joins TRBV4-1 to TRBJ2-1; TRBD2 matches 8 bases. The CDR3 totals 16 residues. V shed 0 bases and J 3 bases; nucleotides not matched to a gene: 4. In germline, CDR1 is MGHRA, CDR2 YSYEKL. The CDR3 bases are TGCGCCAGCAGCCAAGATGAAAGCGGGGGCTACAATGAGCAGTTCTTC. This encodes CASSQDESGGYNEQFF.

The gene calls are TRBV7-2 and TRBJ2-1; TRBD2 is a possible D gene (6 bases). The CDR3 is 15 amino acids. Trimming cost V 3 bases and J 5 bases, with 14 bases left between them. From germline, CDR1 is SGHTA and CDR2 FQGNSA. CDR3 amino acids: CASSFAGQHNNEQFF. DNA of the CDR3: TGTGCCAGCAGCTTTGCGGGGCAGCACAACAATGAGCAGTTCTTC. Filled out from reference TRBV7-2 and TRBJ2-1, the complete variable domain reads GAGVSQSPSNKVTEKGKDVELRCDPISGHTALYWYRQSLGQGLEFLIYFQGNSAPDKSGLPSDRFSAERTGGSVSTLTIQRTQQEDSAVYLCASSFAGQHNNEQFFGPGTRLTVL.

This clonotype showed up just a few times. V usage is TRBV3-1 and J usage is TRBJ2-5; perhaps D is TRBD1 or TRBD2 (6 bases each). Between the trimmed V and J ends, which lost 1 base and 10 bases, there was a span of 16 bases. CDR3 length: 14 amino acids. CDR1 is LGHDT, CDR2 YNNKEL, per germline (reference sequence). The CDR3 reads CASSQGLGGIGQYF. CDR3 bases: TGTGCCAGCAGCCAAGGATTAGGGGGGATCGGCCAGTACTTC.

The J gene is TRBJ2-5, the V gene TRBV3-1; 7 nucleotides align to TRBD2. V dropped 4 bases and J dropped 5; count of bases not matched to a gene: 4. The CDR3 sequence is 13 residues long. Germline V gives CDR1 LGHDT, CDR2 YNNKEL (reference sequence). As DNA, the CDR3 is TGTGCCAGCAGCCTTAGCGGGTTGGAGACCCAGTACTTC. As protein: CASSLSGLETQYF.

This clonotype came up a few times. The V call is TRBV25-1, the J call TRBJ1-6; 9 nucleotides agree with TRBD1. V gave up 3 bases and J gave up 11 bases; unmatched junction bases: 8. The CDR3 spans 15 residues. Germline values: CDR1 MGHDK, CDR2 SYGVNS. CDR3 region: CASSDPGQGNPPLHF. The CDR3 DNA is TGTGCCAGCAGTGACCCGGGACAGGGAAATCCACCCCTCCACTTT.

This clonotype has more than one count but fewer than ten. The junction shows a germline mismatch at one end, possibly a read error. The rearrangement links TRBV5-1 to TRBJ2-7; 7 bases agree with TRBD2. The CDR3 runs to 16 residues. The germline gives CDR1 SGHRS, CDR2 YFSETQ. The DNA of the CDR3 is TGCGCCAGCAACTTGGCAGCGGGAACCTCCCGCTACGAGCAGTACTTC. Translation gives CASNLAAGTSRYEQYF.

The rearrangement links TRBV20-1 to TRBJ1-2; 7 nucleotides line up with TRBD1. V lost 6 bases, J lost 8 bases, and 6 bases stayed unmatched. CDR1 DFQATT and CDR2 SNEGSKA come from the germline V gene (reference sequence). This CDR3 contains 11 residues. The CDR3, as DNA: TGCAGTGCCGACCAGGGGGTAGGCTACACCTTC. Its translation is CSADQGVGYTF.

The table lists this clonotype with many counts. The rearrangement uses TRBV6-2 or TRBV6-3 and TRBJ2-5; 7 nucleotides line up with TRBD2. J lost 3 bases, V lost 5 bases, and 9 bases had no gene match. There are 15 residues in the CDR3. Germline values: CDR1 MNHEY, CDR2 SVGEGT. The CDR3 sequence is CASSGMSGMEETQYF. In DNA form, the CDR3 reads TGTGCCAGCAGTGGTATGAGCGGGATGGAAGAGACCCAGTACTTC.

The CDR3, as DNA: TGTGCCAGCACCCTGTCCGGGAATCAGCCCCAGCATTTT. It translates to CASTLSGNQPQHF. The chain recombines TRBV12-3 or TRBV12-4 with TRBJ1-5; no definite D call. The CDR3 runs to 13 residues. V was cut by 7 bases and J by 4 bases, with 11 bases left in between.

There are a few counts of this clonotype. The V and J genes are TRBV27 and TRBJ2-5; D gene unclear. Germline CDR1 MNHEY, CDR2 SMNVEV (reference sequence). V was cut by 3 bases and J by 7 bases, with 9 bases left in between. The CDR3 is made up of 12 amino acids. The CDR3 loop is CASSFGYGTQYF. The CDR3 nucleotides are TGTGCCAGCAGTTTTGGGTACGGGACCCAGTACTTC.

This clonotype was counted only a few times. CDR3 amino acids: CASRGGSGSPGELFF. In DNA form, the CDR3 reads TGTGCCAGCAGGGGTGGTAGCGGGAGCCCCGGGGAGCTGTTTTTT. The chain has TRBV12-3 or TRBV12-4 and TRBJ2-2; 9 bases align to TRBD2. This CDR3 has 15 residues. Trimming removed 6 bases from V and 6 bases from J; junction bases left unmatched: 8.